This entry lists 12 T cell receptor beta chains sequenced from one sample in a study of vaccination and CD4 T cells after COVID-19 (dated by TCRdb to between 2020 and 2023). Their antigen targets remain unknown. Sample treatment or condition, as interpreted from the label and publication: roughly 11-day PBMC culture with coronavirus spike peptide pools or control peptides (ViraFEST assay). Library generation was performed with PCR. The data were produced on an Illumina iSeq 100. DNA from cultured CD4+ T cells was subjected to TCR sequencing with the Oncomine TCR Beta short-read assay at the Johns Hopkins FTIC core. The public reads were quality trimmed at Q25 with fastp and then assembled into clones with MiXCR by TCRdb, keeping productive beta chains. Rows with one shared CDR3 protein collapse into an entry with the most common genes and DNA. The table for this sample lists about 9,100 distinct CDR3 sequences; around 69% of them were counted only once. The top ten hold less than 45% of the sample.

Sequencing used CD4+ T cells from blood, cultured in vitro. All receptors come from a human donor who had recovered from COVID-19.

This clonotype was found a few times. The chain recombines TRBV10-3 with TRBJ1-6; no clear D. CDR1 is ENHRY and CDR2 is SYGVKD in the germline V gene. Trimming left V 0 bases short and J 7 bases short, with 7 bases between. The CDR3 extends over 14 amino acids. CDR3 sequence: CAISESIGNSPLHF. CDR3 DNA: TGTGCCATCAGTGAGTCGATCGGGAATTCACCCCTCCACTTT.

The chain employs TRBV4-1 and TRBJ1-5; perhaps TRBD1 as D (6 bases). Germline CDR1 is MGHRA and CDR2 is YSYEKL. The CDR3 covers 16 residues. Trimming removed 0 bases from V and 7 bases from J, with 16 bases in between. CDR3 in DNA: TGCGCCAGCAGCCAAGACCCAGGGGCGGAGTGGCAGCCCCAGCATTTT. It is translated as CASSQDPGAEWQPQHF.

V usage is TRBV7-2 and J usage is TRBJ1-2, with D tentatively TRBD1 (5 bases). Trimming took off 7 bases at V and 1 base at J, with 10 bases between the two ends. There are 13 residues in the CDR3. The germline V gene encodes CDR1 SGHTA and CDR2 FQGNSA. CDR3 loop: CASTARGNYGYTF. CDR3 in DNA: TGTGCCAGCACCGCGAGGGGTAACTATGGCTACACCTTC.

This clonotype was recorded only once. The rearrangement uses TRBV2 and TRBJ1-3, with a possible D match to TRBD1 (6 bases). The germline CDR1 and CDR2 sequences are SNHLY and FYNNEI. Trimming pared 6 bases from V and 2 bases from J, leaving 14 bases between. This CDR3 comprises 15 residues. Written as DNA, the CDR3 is TGTGCCAGCAGGCAAACAGGGACTCCTGGAAACACCATATATTTT. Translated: CASRQTGTPGNTIYF.

In DNA form, the CDR3 reads TGTGCCAGCAGCTTCGCCCCGAGATCGGAGACCCAGTACTTC. Translation: CASSFAPRSETQYF. V usage is TRBV7-3 and J usage is TRBJ2-5, with D hard to call. V lost 3 bases to trimming and J lost 5 bases, with 13 bases between them. Germline CDR1 and CDR2: SGHTA and FQGTGA. CDR3 size: 14 residues.

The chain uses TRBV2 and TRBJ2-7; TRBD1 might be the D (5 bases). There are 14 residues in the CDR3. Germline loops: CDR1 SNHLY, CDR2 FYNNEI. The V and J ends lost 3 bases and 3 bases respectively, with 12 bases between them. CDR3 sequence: CASSDPARDYEQYF. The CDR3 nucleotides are TGTGCCAGCAGTGATCCCGCCAGGGACTACGAGCAGTACTTC.

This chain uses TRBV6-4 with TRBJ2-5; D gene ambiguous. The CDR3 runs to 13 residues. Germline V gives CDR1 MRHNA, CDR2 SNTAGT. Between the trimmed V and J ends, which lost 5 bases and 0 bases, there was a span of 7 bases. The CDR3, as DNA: TGTGCCAGCAGTCAGGAGTACCAAGAGACCCAGTACTTC. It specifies CASSQEYQETQYF.

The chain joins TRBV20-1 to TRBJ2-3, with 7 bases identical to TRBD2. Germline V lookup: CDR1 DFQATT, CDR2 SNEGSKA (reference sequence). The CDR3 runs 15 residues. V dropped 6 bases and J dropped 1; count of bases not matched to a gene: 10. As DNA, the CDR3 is TGCAGTGCCCTCCTACTAGCGAAACGCACAGATACGCAGTATTTT. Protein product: CSALLLAKRTDTQYF.

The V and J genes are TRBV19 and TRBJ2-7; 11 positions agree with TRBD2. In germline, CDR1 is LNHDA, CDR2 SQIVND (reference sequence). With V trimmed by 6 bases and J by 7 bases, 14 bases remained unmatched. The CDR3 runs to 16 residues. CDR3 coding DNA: TGTGCCAGTAGCCCCGGGACTAGCGGTAACCCTGGGGAGCAGTACTTC. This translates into CASSPGTSGNPGEQYF.

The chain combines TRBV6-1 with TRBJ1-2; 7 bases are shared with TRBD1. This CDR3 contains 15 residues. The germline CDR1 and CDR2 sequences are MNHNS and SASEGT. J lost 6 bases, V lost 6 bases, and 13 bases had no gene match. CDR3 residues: CASSDRTGLGDGYTF. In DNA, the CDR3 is TGTGCCAGCAGCGACCGGACAGGCCTGGGGGATGGCTACACCTTC.

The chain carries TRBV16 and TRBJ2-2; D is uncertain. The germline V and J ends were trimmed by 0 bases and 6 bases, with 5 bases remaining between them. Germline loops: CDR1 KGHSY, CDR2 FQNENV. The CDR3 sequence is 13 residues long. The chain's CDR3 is CASSQSKAGELFF. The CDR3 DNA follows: TGTGCCAGCAGCCAATCTAAAGCCGGGGAGCTGTTTTTT.

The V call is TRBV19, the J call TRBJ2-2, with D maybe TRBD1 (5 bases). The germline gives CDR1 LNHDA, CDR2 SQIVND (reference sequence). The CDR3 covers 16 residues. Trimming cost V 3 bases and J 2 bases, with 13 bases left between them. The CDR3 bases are TGTGCCAGTAGTATCGGGCAGGGATATAACACCGGGGAGCTGTTTTTT. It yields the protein CASSIGQGYNTGELFF.